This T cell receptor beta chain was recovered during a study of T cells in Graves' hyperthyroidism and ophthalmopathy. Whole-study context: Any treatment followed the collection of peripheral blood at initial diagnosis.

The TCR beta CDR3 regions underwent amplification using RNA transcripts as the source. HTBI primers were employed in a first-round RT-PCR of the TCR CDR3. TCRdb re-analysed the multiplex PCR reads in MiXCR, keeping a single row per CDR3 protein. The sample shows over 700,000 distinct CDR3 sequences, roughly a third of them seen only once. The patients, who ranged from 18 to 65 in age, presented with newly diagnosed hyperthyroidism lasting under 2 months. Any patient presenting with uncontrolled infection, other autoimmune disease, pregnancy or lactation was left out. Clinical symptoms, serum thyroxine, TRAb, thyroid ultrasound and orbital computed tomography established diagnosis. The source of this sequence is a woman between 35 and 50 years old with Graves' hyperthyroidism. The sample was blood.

CDR3 region: CASTRGGPGDSPLHF. CDR3 sequence (DNA): TGTGCCAGCACCCGCGGGGGCCCCGGAGATTCACCCCTCCACTTT. This sequence joins TRBV5-4 and TRBJ1-6, with D possibly TRBD1 on 6 matching bases. V lost 6 bases, J lost 8 bases, and 18 bases lay in between. Germline values: CDR1 SGHNT, CDR2 YYREEE (reference sequence). The CDR3 covers 15 residues.